This T cell receptor (beta chain) was sequenced in a study of blood T cell repertoires in COVID-19. About the study: Samples of COVID-19 (acute and convalescent) were obtained from the United States, Italy and Spain. Sources were T cells, B-cell-depleted T cells, or PBMCs; the material itself was cDNA or gDNA.

This CDR3 contains 14 residues. Germline-derived CDR1 and CDR2 are SGHRS and YFSETQ. The V end lost 6 bases, the J end lost 3 bases, and 15 bases lay between the germline ends. Only in-frame clones appear in the TCRdb table, and some are missing; sequencing was by immunoSEQ multiplex PCR. Of about 59,000 clones listed, more than 85% are singletons. The sequencing input was peripheral blood. The TCR sequence derives from a man at least 80 years old in a cohort sampled during active COVID-19. The chain carries TRBV5-1 and TRBJ1-2; D uncertain. The CDR3 loop is CASTRAGRDYGYTF. The CDR3 DNA sequence: TGCGCCAGCACCCGGGCCGGGCGGGACTATGGCTACACCTTC.